Given below is one T cell receptor beta chain in context. The antigen is unknown. Germline loops: CDR1 SGHAT, CDR2 FQNNGV. Germline trimming cut 2 bases from V and 5 bases from J; bases unmatched to any gene: 3. The CDR3 extends over 14 amino acids. The data stem from a study of T cell responses to AZD1222 COVID-19 vaccine. General study findings and limits: White British ancestry dominated among donors, who included more females, and clonal diversity was possibly underestimated. Vaccine-associated CD4 TCRs spanned spike, dominant at 160-218 and 743-854. Nearly half of spike-specific TCRs reportedly go after variant regions that carry no mutations. Spike-specific TCR breadth rose after two AZD1222 doses, and depth rose as well.

The method was immunoSEQ multiplex PCR; TCRdb's version includes in-frame clones alone and lacks a portion of them. The sample includes tens of thousands of clones, approximately 91% of them seen just once. The V and J genes are TRBV11-2 and TRBJ1-1; 9 bases line up with TRBD1. Material: peripheral blood, obtained 28 days after the second AZD1222 dose. The source is an adult who received the AZD1222 COVID-19 vaccine. In DNA form, the CDR3 reads TGTGCCAGCAGCTTATCGGACAGGGGAACTGAAGCTTTCTTT. Amino acid sequence: CASSLSDRGTEAFF.